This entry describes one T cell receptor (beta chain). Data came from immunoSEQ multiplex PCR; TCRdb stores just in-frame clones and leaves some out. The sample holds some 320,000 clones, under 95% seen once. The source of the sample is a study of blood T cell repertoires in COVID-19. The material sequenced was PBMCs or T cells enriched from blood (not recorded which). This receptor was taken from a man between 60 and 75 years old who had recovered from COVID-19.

The CDR3 DNA reads TGTGCCAGCAGGCGGGGGACAGGGGCCGGGGAGCTGTTTTTT. It is translated as CASRRGTGAGELFF. This rearrangement joins TRBV6-5 to TRBJ2-2; the match to TRBD1 covers 10 bases. Germline-derived CDR1 and CDR2 are MNHEY and SVGAGI. The CDR3 runs 14 residues. Losses at the gene ends were 6 bases for V and 6 bases for J; bases not matched to a gene: 4.